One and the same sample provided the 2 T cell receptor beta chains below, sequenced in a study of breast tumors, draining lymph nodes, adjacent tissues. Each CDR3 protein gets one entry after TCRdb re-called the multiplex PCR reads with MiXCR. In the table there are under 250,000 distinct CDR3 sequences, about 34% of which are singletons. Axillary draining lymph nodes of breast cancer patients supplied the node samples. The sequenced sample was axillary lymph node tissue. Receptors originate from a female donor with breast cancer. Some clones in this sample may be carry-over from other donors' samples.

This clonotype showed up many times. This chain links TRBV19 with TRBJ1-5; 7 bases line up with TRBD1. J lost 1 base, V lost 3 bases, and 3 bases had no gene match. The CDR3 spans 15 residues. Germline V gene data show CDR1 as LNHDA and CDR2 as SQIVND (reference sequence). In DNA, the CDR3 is TGTGCCAGTAGTATGGAGGGGGCCAGCAATCAGCCCCAGCATTTT. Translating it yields CASSMEGASNQPQHF.

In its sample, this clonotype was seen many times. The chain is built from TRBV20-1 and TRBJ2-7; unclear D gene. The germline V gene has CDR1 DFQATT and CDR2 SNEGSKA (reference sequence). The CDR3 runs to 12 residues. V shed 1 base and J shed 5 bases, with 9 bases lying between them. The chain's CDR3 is CSARGWYNEQYF. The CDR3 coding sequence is TGCAGTGCTAGAGGGTGGTACAACGAGCAGTACTTC.